A single T cell receptor beta chain is shown here with its context. The target antigen is unknown. This specimen comes from a study of blood T cells in healthy people across ages. Notes on the study in general: Diversity of TCR beta correlated strongly with naive T cell percentage. Considered underestimates were the diversity estimates obtained from one million T cells.

V dropped 3 bases and J dropped 5 bases, with 10 bases sitting between them. CDR1 SGHNT and CDR2 YENEEA come from the germline V gene. The CDR3 sequence is 13 residues long. A second about 6 to 11 cycle PCR used barcoded and J-beta primers. A template-switch adaptor that had 12 random nucleotides put a tag on each cDNA molecule. Using its own MiXCR run on the 5' RACE reads, TCRdb lists one record per CDR3 protein. The sample has around 1,100,000 distinct CDR3 sequences; roughly two fifths are singletons. Sequenced input: blood. This clonotype was obtained from a man between 18 and 29 years old in good health. The chain links TRBV11-3 to TRBJ1-1; perhaps TRBD1 as D (5 bases). The CDR3 region is CASSFSKGTEAFF. In DNA, the CDR3 is TGTGCCAGCAGCTTCTCGAAGGGGACTGAAGCTTTCTTT. Full variable domain (missing parts from reference TRBV11-3 and TRBJ1-1): EAGVVQSPRYKIIEKKQPVAFWCNPISGHNTLYWYLQNLGQGPELLIRYENEEAVDDSQLPKDRFSAERLKGVDSTLKIQPAELGDSAVYLCASSFSKGTEAFFGQGTRLTVV.